Sequencing of this TCR beta chain was carried out in a study of untreated major depressive disorder. General study findings and limits: TRBV05-01 (Vbeta 5.1) usage was higher in CD4+ T cells of depressed patients than controls. TRBV25-01 and TRBV02-01 usage differences were not statistically significant.

Germline V gene data show CDR1 as ENHRY and CDR2 as SYGVKD. This CDR3 contains 16 residues. The trim removed 5 bases at V and 4 bases at J, leaving 12 bases unmatched. For this clone: No antigen is known for it.

Each donor gave around 30 ml of EDTA blood. The assay was immunoSEQ multiplex PCR, and TCRdb's table has in-frame clones only and misses some. The data show 25,000 to 30,000 clones, with roughly nine tenths seen just once and roughly 0.72% held by the top ten. The chain has TRBV10-3 and TRBJ2-3; the match to TRBD2 covers 7 bases. The sequence derives from a woman in her thirties with major depressive disorder. Specimen: CD4+ T cells from PBMCs. The CDR3 region is CAISSPTSSRPDTQYF. The CDR3 DNA reads TGTGCCATCAGTTCACCGACTAGCAGCCGCCCAGATACGCAGTATTTT.